The clone carrying this T cell receptor (beta chain) occurred many times. Antigen specificity is unknown. The sample is drawn from a study of identical twins. Study-level points and caveats: An excess of low generation probability was shown by twin-shared out-of-frame alpha sequences. Beta clonotypes that were abundant in cord blood contained fewer insertions, a pattern absent from memory repertoires.

Only healthy Caucasians were included as donors. The ends lost 4 bases at V and 8 bases at J; junction bases unmatched: 9. The CDR3 sequence is 16 residues long. TCRdb itself ran the 5' RACE reads through MiXCR, one entry per CDR3 protein. The profile covers 350,000 or so distinct CDR3 sequences, with roughly 9% appearing a single time and under 9.5% taken by the ten largest. Sequences were obtained from naive T cells sorted from blood. The TCR was taken from a woman between 50 and 59 years old in good health. The chain couples TRBV12-3 or TRBV12-4 to TRBJ2-3, with TRBD2 matching 13 bases. CDR3 sequence (DNA): TGTGCCAGCAGTTCATGGACTAGCGGGAGACTTGGTACGCAGTATTTT. The encoded protein is CASSSWTSGRLGTQYF.